This T cell receptor (beta chain) was captured by sequencing in a study of neurological immune-mediated disorders. Volunteers attending a blood bank in Maryland, USA, served as healthy controls. CD4+ or CD8+ T cells, 950,000 to 1,000,000 per library, were used for sorted libraries. CDR3 length equals 13 residues. Germline CDR1 reads SEHNR; CDR2 reads FQNEAQ (reference sequence). Trimming left V 4 bases short and J 4 bases short, with 10 bases between. The cDNA was produced through 5'RACE with 10-nucleotide random UMIs. One entry per CDR3 protein results from TCRdb running MiXCR on the 5' RACE reads. The sample yields fewer than 40,000 distinct CDR3 sequences, approximately 4% seen once. This clonotype was detected many times. Antigen: not known. Study-wide results and limits: HTLV-1-associated myelopathy ranked highest for TCR clonal expansion and multiple sclerosis lowest, beneath healthy controls.

Sequenced material: CD4+ T cells from blood. This chain joins TRBV7-9 and TRBJ1-2, with D maybe TRBD1 (5 bases). The receptor was isolated from a woman in her forties in good health. For the CDR3, the DNA is TGTGCCAGCAGCTCTGACAGTGCCTATGGCTACACCTTC. It is translated as CASSSDSAYGYTF.